Below, 6 T cell receptor beta chains from the same sample are listed, as sequenced in a study of OX40 agonist ivuxolimab in advanced cancers. Generated by immunoSEQ multiplex PCR, the TCRdb table keeps only in-frame clones and is missing some. Of about 75,000 clones in the sample, around 84% were seen once. The sample in question was CD4+ or CD8+ T cells sorted from blood, obtained in a trial of the OX40 agonist ivuxolimab. The receptor set was obtained from an adult with an advanced solid tumor such as melanoma, head and neck, liver or kidney cancer.

The V call is TRBV6-6, the J call TRBJ2-5; D gene uncertain. The CDR3 sequence is 13 residues long. Looked up from germline, CDR1 is MNHNY and CDR2 is SVGAGI (reference sequence). Trimming shortened V by 7 bases and J by 2 bases, and 11 bases separated the two germline ends. As DNA, the CDR3 is TGTGCCAGCAACTCCCGGCCGCAAGAGACCCAGTACTTC. Translation: CASNSRPQETQYF.

The chain recombines TRBV6-4 with TRBJ2-1; 10 nucleotides match TRBD2. Looked up from germline, CDR1 is MRHNA and CDR2 is SNTAGT. CDR3 length: 14 residues. The junction had 3 bases not matched to a gene; V was cut back by 5 bases and J by 5 bases. This CDR3 reads CASSSSGRHNEQFF. The DNA of the CDR3 is TGTGCCAGCAGTAGTAGCGGGAGGCACAATGAGCAGTTCTTC.

The V gene is TRBV6-1, the J gene TRBJ1-4; D is perhaps TRBD1 (6 bases). Per germline, CDR1 MNHNS and CDR2 SASEGT. V dropped 8 bases and J dropped 6 bases, with 19 bases sitting between them. CDR3 length: 15 residues. The CDR3 sequence is CASSNRGGGDEKLFF. The CDR3 DNA follows: TGTGCCAGCTCAAACCGGGGTGGGGGCGATGAAAAACTGTTTTTT.

V is TRBV6-5 and J is TRBJ2-1; TRBD2 agrees at 7 bases. The V segment lost 2 bases and the J segment 5 bases; nucleotides outside the gene matches: 6. Germline V gives CDR1 MNHEY, CDR2 SVGAGI. CDR3 length equals 15 residues. CDR3 residues: CASSYPAGRHNEQFF. Written as DNA, the CDR3 is TGTGCCAGCAGTTACCCAGCGGGAAGGCACAATGAGCAGTTCTTC.

The CDR3 DNA sequence: TGTGCCAGCACCGCGACAGGTATGAACACTGAAGCTTTCTTT. This sequence encodes CASTATGMNTEAFF. This chain links TRBV6-5 with TRBJ1-1, with a possible D match to TRBD1 (6 bases). In germline, CDR1 is MNHEY, CDR2 SVGAGI. CDR3 length: 14 residues. Trimming removed 7 bases at V and 0 bases at J, with 12 bases between.

The chain has TRBV2 and TRBJ2-5, with D perhaps being TRBD1 or TRBD2 (5 bases each). The CDR3 loop spans 14 amino acids. V was cut by 8 bases and J by 1 base, with 14 bases left in between. The germline gives CDR1 SNHLY, CDR2 FYNNEI. CDR3 amino acids: CASEGILGQETQYF. CDR3 nucleotides: TGTGCCAGCGAGGGGATTCTCGGCCAAGAGACCCAGTACTTC.